The text below deals with one T cell receptor (beta chain). The clone's antigen remains unknown. This may arise from a read error, as a much more abundant clone is one base away. The sequencer listed for this sample is Illumina Genome Analyzer IIx. The public reads were run again by TCRdb, first through fastp at Q25 and then through MiXCR, and only productive beta chains were kept. CDR3 protein sequences are deduplicated, and each keeps its most common genes and DNA. The sample has nearly 15,000 distinct CDR3 sequences on record, 30% to 45% of them singletons. Of the sample, roughly 15% is held by the ten largest clones. The sample is drawn from a study (dated by TCRdb to about 2013). The CDR3 covers 14 residues, taking in both the cysteine and the phenylalanine. This entry keeps only the CDR3 DNA: 42 bases, framed from base 1. For CDR1 and CDR2, the germline V gene lists MGHRA and YSYEKL.

This sequence was found in a human donor. The sample consisted of blood. This receptor chain uses TRBV4-1 and TRBJ1-6; TRBD1 aligns with 7 central bases. The DNA sequence is TGCGCCAGCAGCCTTGCAGGGGGGAATTCAACCCTCCACTTT. This encodes CASSLAGGNSTLHF.